This TCR beta chain derives from a study of blood T cell repertoires in COVID-19. At the level of the study: Collection of acute and convalescent COVID-19 samples took place in the United States, Italy and Spain. Sample material is recorded as cDNA or gDNA derived from T cells, B-cell-depleted T cells, or PBMCs.

Under the authors' procedure: Reference gene primer amplification yielded estimated nucleated cell counts. Some clones are missing from TCRdb's copy, which holds only in-frame ones; the method was immunoSEQ multiplex PCR. For V, J and clone size, that table is used; D and trimming come from the DNA. The sample contains roughly 480,000 clones, approximately 89% of which appear only once. Germline assignment: CDR1 MGHDK and CDR2 SYGVNS. The length of the CDR3 is 15 residues. V dropped 1 base and J dropped 7 bases, with 13 bases sitting between them. V usage is TRBV25-1 and J usage is TRBJ1-4; no firm D call. This sequence was found in a young man with COVID-19, enrolled during active disease. Sequenced: peripheral blood. Written as DNA, the CDR3 is TGTGCCAGCAGTGAATCACCAGGACTACCTGAAAAACTGTTTTTT. Its translation: CASSESPGLPEKLFF.